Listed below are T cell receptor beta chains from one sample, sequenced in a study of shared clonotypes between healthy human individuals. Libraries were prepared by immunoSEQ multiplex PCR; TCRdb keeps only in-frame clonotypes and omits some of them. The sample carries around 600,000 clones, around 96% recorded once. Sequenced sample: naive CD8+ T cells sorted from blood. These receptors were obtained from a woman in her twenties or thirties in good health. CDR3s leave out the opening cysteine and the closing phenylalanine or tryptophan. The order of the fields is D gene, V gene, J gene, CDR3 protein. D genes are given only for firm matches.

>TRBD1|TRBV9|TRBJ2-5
ASSTWDRSFGETQY
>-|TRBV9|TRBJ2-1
ASSSQFGLSYNEQF
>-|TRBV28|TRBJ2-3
ASSSRTVTDTQY
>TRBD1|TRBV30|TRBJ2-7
AWSPPRWDRGVYEQY
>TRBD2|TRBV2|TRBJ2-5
ASSERGSGSYQETQY
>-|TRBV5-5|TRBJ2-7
ASSPGAGGAEEQY
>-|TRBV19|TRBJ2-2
ASSVAEEGTGELF
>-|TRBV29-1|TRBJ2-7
SASGGAVKSYEQY
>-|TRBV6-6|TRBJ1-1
ASSHPWVGRAF
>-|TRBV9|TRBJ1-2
ASSVDGGFSYGYT